This TCR beta chain was sequenced for a study of T cell responses to AZD1222 COVID-19 vaccine. The data were produced by immunoSEQ multiplex PCR, yet TCRdb's version contains in-frame clones alone and is incomplete. The profile shows under 150,000 clones, over 75% of them singletons. Germline CDR1 is MNHEY and CDR2 is SMNVEV (reference sequence). V dropped 8 bases and J dropped 3 bases, with 11 bases sitting between them. The CDR3 has 12 residues. The sequenced sample was peripheral blood, obtained 28 days after the second dose of the MenACWY control vaccine. The gene calls are TRBV27 and TRBJ2-7; D unclear. The receptor was isolated from an adult who received the MenACWY meningococcal vaccine as a control. The CDR3 nucleotides are TGTGCCAGCGGACGCCGCGGCTACGAGCAGTACTTC. Encoded protein: CASGRRGYEQYF.